This T cell receptor beta chain originates from a study of shared clonotypes between healthy human individuals. Study outcomes and limitations: Among the subsets, naive ones generally showed larger estimated richness than memory ones.

It was into CD45RA+ naive and CD45RA-negative memory subsets that the CD4+ cells were split. TCRdb's copy holds only in-frame clones and misses some; the assay was immunoSEQ multiplex PCR. The table records roughly 2.6 million clones, just over 90% of them present only once. Germline V gene sequence: CDR1 LNHDA, CDR2 SQIVND (reference sequence). There are 14 residues in the CDR3. Trimming at V came to 10 bases and at J to 8 bases, leaving 9 bases not matched to a gene. With respect to this clone: No antigen is known for it.

The sequenced sample consisted of naive CD4+ T cells sorted from blood. Subset: CD45RA+ positively selected. The source is a man between 18 and 29 years old in good health. The chain combines TRBV19 with TRBJ1-3, with TRBD1 matching 12 bases. The CDR3, as DNA: TGTGCCACCACTCCGGGACAGGGGGCTTACACCATATATTTT. Protein: CATTPGQGAYTIYF.